The clone carrying this T cell receptor (beta chain) was detected a few times. These data come from a study of blood T cell repertoires in COVID-19. The germline gives CDR1 LGHDT, CDR2 YNNKEL (reference sequence). The CDR3 has 15 residues. After removal of 4 bases from V and 7 bases from J, the junction contained 6 bases not matched to a gene. The method was immunoSEQ multiplex PCR; TCRdb's version includes in-frame clones alone and lacks a portion of them. The sample comprises 250,000 to 300,000 clones, 88% of which are singletons, and about 11% rests with the top ten. The gene calls are TRBV3-1 (or the pseudogene TRBV3-2) and TRBJ1-6; 8 positions agree with TRBD1. The sample consisted of peripheral blood. This clonotype was sampled from a woman between 25 and 40 years old with COVID-19, enrolled during active disease. The CDR3 DNA follows: TGTGCCAGCAGCCGGTCAGGGGGCAAAAATTCACCCCTCCACTTT. It encodes CASSRSGGKNSPLHF.